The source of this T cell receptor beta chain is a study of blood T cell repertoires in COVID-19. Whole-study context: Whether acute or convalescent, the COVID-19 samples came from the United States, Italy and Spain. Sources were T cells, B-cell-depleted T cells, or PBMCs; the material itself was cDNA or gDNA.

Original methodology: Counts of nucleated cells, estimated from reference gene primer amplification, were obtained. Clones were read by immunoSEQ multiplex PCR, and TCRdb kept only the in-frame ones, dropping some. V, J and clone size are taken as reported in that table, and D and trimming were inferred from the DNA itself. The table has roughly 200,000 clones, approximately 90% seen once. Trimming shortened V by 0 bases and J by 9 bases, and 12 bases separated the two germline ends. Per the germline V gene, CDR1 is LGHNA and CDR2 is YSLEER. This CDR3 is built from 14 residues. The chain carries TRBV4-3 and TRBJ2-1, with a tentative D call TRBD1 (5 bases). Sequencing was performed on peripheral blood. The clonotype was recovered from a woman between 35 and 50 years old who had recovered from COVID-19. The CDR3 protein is CASSQDSRALEQFF. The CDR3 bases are TGCGCCAGCAGCCAAGATAGCAGGGCTCTTGAGCAGTTCTTC.